These 12 T cell receptor beta chains came from one sample sequenced in a study of OX40 agonist ivuxolimab in advanced cancers. Data came from immunoSEQ multiplex PCR; TCRdb stores just in-frame clones and leaves some out. In the table there are under 80,000 clones, roughly 93% of which are singletons. The sample in question was CD4+ or CD8+ T cells sorted from blood, obtained in a trial of the OX40 agonist ivuxolimab. The receptor set was obtained from an adult with an advanced solid tumor such as melanoma, head and neck, liver or kidney cancer.

The CDR3 DNA follows: TGTGCCAGCGGGACAGGACCCACTGAAGCTTTCTTT. This gives the protein CASGTGPTEAFF. The chain links TRBV28 to TRBJ1-1; 8 bases are shared with TRBD1. Looked up from germline, CDR1 is MDHEN and CDR2 is SYDVKM. The CDR3 runs 12 residues. Trimming cost V 8 bases and J 4 bases; bases outside gene matches: 3.

J is TRBJ1-1 and V is TRBV2; 10 bases are a match to TRBD1. Germline lookup yields CDR1 SNHLY and CDR2 FYNNEI. This CDR3 is built from 13 residues. V was clipped by 5 bases and J by 7 bases; unmatched bases: 4. CDR3: CASSLGQGVEAFF. Written as DNA, the CDR3 is TGTGCCAGCAGTCTTGGACAGGGGGTTGAAGCTTTCTTT.

V and J are TRBV27 and TRBJ2-3, with TRBD2 matching 14 bases. CDR3 length: 19 residues. The ends lost 0 bases at V and 5 bases at J; junction bases unmatched: 10. Germline CDR1 is MNHEY and CDR2 is SMNVEV (reference sequence). The chain's CDR3 is CASSLSAVRLAGGLDTQYF. DNA for the CDR3: TGTGCCAGCAGTTTATCGGCCGTTCGACTAGCGGGAGGGTTAGATACGCAGTATTTT.

With regard to this clone: This sample also contains other DNA sequences that code for the same CDR3. The chain combines TRBV28 with TRBJ2-3, with a tentative D call TRBD1 (5 bases). The ends were cut back, 2 bases at V and 4 bases at J, with 7 bases in the middle. This CDR3 spans 13 amino acids. Germline CDR1 and CDR2: MDHEN and SYDVKM. The CDR3 DNA follows: TGTGCCAGCAGTTTACAGGGCGCAGATACGCAGTATTTT. Translated, it gives CASSLQGADTQYF.

This clone occurred once. The gene calls are TRBV20-1 and TRBJ2-5; no reliable D call. Germline-derived CDR1 and CDR2 are DFQATT and SNEGSKA (reference sequence). The CDR3 spans 11 residues. The V end was cut by 2 bases, the J end by 0 bases, with 1 base between. This CDR3 reads CSARNQETQYF. DNA for the CDR3: TGCAGTGCTAGAAACCAAGAGACCCAGTACTTC.

The chain is built from TRBV10-3 and TRBJ1-2; D remains ambiguous. Trimming left V 11 bases short and J 6 bases short, with 10 bases between. The germline CDR1 and CDR2 sequences are ENHRY and SYGVKD. This CDR3 contains 10 residues. The CDR3: CAPGSNGYTF. CDR3 in DNA: TGTGCCCCCGGGTCCAATGGCTACACCTTC.

This clone was recorded once. The chain couples TRBV7-8 to TRBJ1-5; 9 bases agree with TRBD1. The CDR3 is 15 amino acids. With V trimmed by 2 bases and J by 4 bases, 3 bases remained unmatched. The V gene's germline CDR1 is SGHVS and CDR2 FQNEAQ. In DNA, the CDR3 is TGTGCCAGCAGCTTAACAGGGGGCCCAAATCAGCCCCAGCATTTT. Its translation is CASSLTGGPNQPQHF.

The J gene is TRBJ1-1, the V gene TRBV28, with 8 bases lining up with TRBD1. CDR1 MDHEN and CDR2 SYDVKM come from the germline V gene. Trimming took 4 bases from V and 6 from J; bases not matched to a gene: 10. The CDR3 contains 15 residues. The CDR3 DNA sequence: TGTGCCAGCAGTTCCGGGACAGGCTCGACCCCTGAAGCTTTCTTT. Its translation: CASSSGTGSTPEAFF.

This chain connects TRBV7-3 to TRBJ2-1; the match to TRBD1 covers 8 bases. The V segment lost 5 bases and the J segment 6 bases; nucleotides outside the gene matches: 6. Germline CDR1 SGHTA, CDR2 FQGTGA. The CDR3 sequence is 14 residues long. The CDR3 DNA reads as TGTGCCAGCAGCCAACGGACAGGGACCAATGAGCAGTTCTTC. This sequence encodes CASSQRTGTNEQFF. Combining the CDR3 with reference TRBV7-3 and TRBJ2-1 gives the whole variable domain GAGVSQTPSNKVTEKGKYVELRCDPISGHTALYWYRQSLGQGPEFLIYFQGTGAADDSGLPNDRFFAVRPEGSVSTLKIQRTERGDSAVYLCASSQRTGTNEQFFGPGTRLTVL.

There are a few counts of this clone. The rearrangement joins TRBV7-9 to TRBJ1-1; D gene ambiguous. The CDR3 is 14 amino acids. Per the germline V gene, CDR1 is SEHNR and CDR2 is FQNEAQ (reference sequence). The V end was cut by 2 bases, the J end by 2 bases, with 9 bases between. The CDR3 nucleotides are TGTGCCAGCAGCTTAATGATAGGTAACACTGAAGCTTTCTTT. The encoded protein is CASSLMIGNTEAFF.

The chain's CDR3 is CASTDQTGFKEKLFF. The CDR3 DNA reads TGTGCCAGCACGGACCAGACAGGGTTTAAGGAAAAACTGTTTTTT. The V and J genes are TRBV7-8 and TRBJ1-4, with TRBD1 matching 7 bases. This CDR3 contains 15 residues. CDR1 and CDR2 from the germline V gene are SGHVS and FQNEAQ. With V trimmed by 7 bases and J by 8 bases, 13 bases remained unmatched.

The chain links TRBV6-6 to TRBJ2-1; a possible D gene is TRBD1 (6 bases). The CDR3 length is 13 residues. Trimming cost V 6 bases and J 9 bases, with 15 bases left between them. From germline, CDR1 is MNHNY and CDR2 SVGAGI (reference sequence). Here the CDR3 DNA reads TGTGCCAGCAGCCCCCCAGGGGCGGGTGAGCAGTTCTTC. Protein sequence: CASSPPGAGEQFF.